This T cell receptor (beta chain) is drawn from a study of T cell responses to AZD1222 COVID-19 vaccine. Findings of the study overall: Researchers took repertoire samples only after the peak T cell response had come.

The protocol was immunoSEQ multiplex PCR, while the TCRdb copy is restricted to in-frame clones and leaves out a portion. The table shows 65,000 to 85,000 clones, with roughly 81% occurring only once. Germline CDR1 and CDR2: SGHRS and YFSETQ. Trimming took 7 bases from V and 3 from J; bases not matched to a gene: 9. The CDR3 runs 15 residues. This clone was recorded once. The antigen is unknown. The V call is TRBV5-1, the J call TRBJ2-2, with 7 bases lining up with TRBD2. The sequences come from peripheral blood, collected on day 0 of AZD1222 vaccination. The receptor's source is an adult in good health. This CDR3 is CASRRSGRDTGELFF. The CDR3 DNA is TGCGCCAGCCGCAGATCGGGGAGGGACACCGGGGAGCTGTTTTTT.